These 28 T cell receptor beta chains came from one sample sequenced in a study of beta chain features in type 1 diabetes. These TCRs' antigens remain unknown. Points from the study as a whole: Among all four CD4+ subsets, Type 1 diabetes patients had TCRB CDR3s that were moderately but significantly shorter.

All of the isolated RNA was reverse transcribed, so expressed TCRB transcripts were sequenced. Clones were read by immunoSEQ multiplex PCR, and TCRdb kept only the in-frame ones, dropping some. The table includes about 700,000 clones, 13% detected once. The sample taken for sequencing was naive CD4+ T cells from blood. These receptor sequences come from a young man with type 1 diabetes.

The rearrangement links TRBV10-3 to TRBJ1-2; D gene ambiguous. In germline, CDR1 is ENHRY, CDR2 SYGVKD. The V and J ends lost 10 bases and 6 bases respectively, with 15 bases between them. CDR3 length equals 12 residues. CDR3 in DNA: TGTGCCACCGAGACGAGTGGGGATGGCTACACCTTC. Amino acid sequence: CATETSGDGYTF.

The chain joins TRBV27 to TRBJ2-7, with TRBD1 identical over 8 bases. The germline V gene encodes CDR1 MNHEY and CDR2 SMNVEV (reference sequence). The CDR3 has 13 amino acids. Trimming took 6 bases from V and 13 from J; bases not matched to a gene: 14. CDR3 protein: CASRLTGAPRLYF. CDR3 sequence (DNA): TGTGCCAGCAGGCTGACAGGGGCCCCCCGCTTATACTTC.

The chain recombines TRBV6-1 with TRBJ1-5; TRBD1 agrees at 10 bases. This CDR3 region has 14 residues. The germline V gene encodes CDR1 MNHNS and CDR2 SASEGT. The V segment lost 7 bases and the J segment 10 bases; nucleotides outside the gene matches: 10. In DNA form, the CDR3 reads TGTGCCAGCATCACCGGACAGGGGGATCCCCCCCAGCATTTT. Residues: CASITGQGDPPQHF.

With respect to this clone: Sequence at one end of the junction differs from germline and may be a read error. The chain employs TRBV18 and TRBJ1-5, with D maybe TRBD1 (6 bases). The CDR3 runs 13 residues. CDR1 and CDR2 from the germline V gene are KGHSH and LQKENI. Here the CDR3 reads CASSLQDPGTPVF. The CDR3 DNA follows: TGTGCCAGCTCGCTGCAAGACCCCGGGACACCGGTTTTT.

The chain recombines TRBV5-1 with TRBJ1-6, with D uncertain. This CDR3 has 17 amino acids. Trimming removed 0 bases from V and 7 bases from J, with 17 bases in between. Germline V gene sequence: CDR1 SGHRS, CDR2 YFSETQ. The CDR3 loop reads CASSLVPPGEGNSPLHF. CDR3 bases: TGCGCCAGCAGCTTGGTTCCCCCAGGCGAAGGGAATTCACCCCTCCACTTT.

V usage is TRBV19 and J usage is TRBJ2-7, with 8 positions matching TRBD1. Germline V CDR1 and CDR2: LNHDA, SQIVND (reference sequence). There are 16 residues in the CDR3. The V gene end was trimmed by 5 bases and the J gene end by 6 bases; junction bases not matched to a gene: 15. CDR3 in amino acids: CASSAETGTGGREQYF. In nucleotides, the CDR3 is TGTGCCAGTAGTGCGGAAACCGGGACAGGTGGCCGCGAGCAGTACTTC.

The chain links TRBV7-9 to TRBJ1-2; 7 positions match TRBD1. V gave up 5 bases and J gave up 13 bases; unmatched junction bases: 13. There are 13 residues in the CDR3. CDR1 and CDR2 (germline): SEHNR, FQNEAQ (reference sequence). CDR3: CASSPGQDQGFTF. The CDR3 DNA follows: TGTGCCAGCAGCCCTGGACAGGATCAAGGTTTCACCTTC.

The gene calls are TRBV20-1 and TRBJ1-2; unclear D gene. V dropped 3 bases and J dropped 5 bases, with 7 bases sitting between them. The V gene's germline CDR1 is DFQATT and CDR2 SNEGSKA (reference sequence). The CDR3 is 11 residues long. CDR3: CSASHRYGYTF. The CDR3 region has the DNA TGCAGTGCTAGTCACCGTTATGGCTACACCTTC.

This clone was seen more than once but under ten times. The rearrangement uses TRBV30 and TRBJ2-2; D is perhaps TRBD2 (5 bases). Trimming shortened V by 8 bases and J by 10 bases, and 23 bases separated the two germline ends. Germline V lookup: CDR1 GTSNPN, CDR2 SVGIG (reference sequence). The CDR3 is 14 amino acids. The CDR3 reads CAGSEDQILEELFF. The CDR3, as DNA: TGTGCCGGGTCGGAGGATCAGATTTTGGAGGAGCTGTTTTTT.

The rearrangement links TRBV6-5 to TRBJ1-2; D gene ambiguous. The CDR3 is 13 amino acids. Germline V gene data show CDR1 as MNHEY and CDR2 as SVGAGI. The V gene lost 7 bases and the J gene lost 4 bases, with 13 bases spanning the gap. This CDR3 reads CASTRGRSYGYTF. As DNA, the CDR3 is TGTGCCAGCACCAGAGGGAGATCCTATGGCTACACCTTC.

This clone was detected only a few times. V gene TRBV6-6 combines with J gene TRBJ1-4; 8 bases line up with TRBD1. This CDR3 spans 16 amino acids. Germline CDR1 is MNHNY and CDR2 is SVGAGI (reference sequence). After removal of 0 bases from V and 9 bases from J, the junction contained 9 bases not matched to a gene. The CDR3 protein is CASSYSENRGAKKLFF. In DNA form, the CDR3 reads TGTGCCAGCAGTTACTCGGAGAACAGGGGGGCCAAAAAACTGTTTTTT.

For the CDR3, the DNA is TGTGCCAGCAGGGTTACAGGGGGCTTCGGGGAAAAACTGTTTTTT. It yields the protein CASRVTGGFGEKLFF. V usage is TRBV7-2 and J usage is TRBJ1-4; TRBD1 aligns across 9 bases. Germline V CDR1 and CDR2: SGHTA, FQGNSA. CDR3 length equals 15 residues. V lost 6 bases and J lost 8; bases outside the gene matches: 10.

The rearrangement links TRBV19 to TRBJ2-3; TRBD1 agrees at 12 bases. The CDR3 is 15 amino acids. With 3 bases clipped from V and 5 bases from J, the junction kept 3 bases outside the gene matches. CDR1 is LNHDA, CDR2 SQIVND, per germline (reference sequence). The CDR3 spells CASSMGTGGVDTQYF. The CDR3 coding sequence is TGTGCCAGTAGTATGGGGACAGGGGGCGTAGATACGCAGTATTTT.

This clone was counted only a few times. V and J are TRBV5-6 and TRBJ2-2; D perhaps matches TRBD1 (6 bases). Germline V gene data show CDR1 as SGHDT and CDR2 as YYEEEE. The V and J ends lost 4 bases and 3 bases respectively, with 16 bases between them. CDR3 length equals 16 residues. The DNA for the CDR3 is TGTGCCAGCAGCCCCGCCCCGGACAGATACACCGGGGAGCTGTTTTTT. Amino acid sequence: CASSPAPDRYTGELFF.

Of note for this clone: Other DNA sequences in this sample translate to the same CDR3. V and J are TRBV29-1 and TRBJ2-7; D not resolved. This CDR3 is 12 amino acids long. Trimming took 4 bases from V and 2 from J, leaving 9 bases between them. CDR1 SQVTM and CDR2 ANQGSEA come from the germline V gene. CDR3 in amino acids: CSVGLTTYEQYF. In nucleotides, the CDR3 is TGCAGCGTTGGACTGACAACCTACGAGCAGTACTTC.

The gene calls are TRBV19 and TRBJ1-2, with 7 bases matching TRBD1. J gave up 3 bases and V 4 bases, and 5 bases lay outside the gene matches. CDR3 length: 14 residues. Germline V gene sequence: CDR1 LNHDA, CDR2 SQIVND (reference sequence). CDR3 sequence (DNA): TGTGCCAGTAGTACTGGGACAGTCGACTATGGCTACACCTTC. This encodes CASSTGTVDYGYTF.

The rearrangement links TRBV11-3 to TRBJ2-7; TRBD1 agrees at 11 bases. Unmatched junction bases numbered 5, after V lost 5 bases and J lost 2 bases. The CDR3 extends over 15 amino acids. The germline CDR1 and CDR2 sequences are SGHNT and YENEEA. The CDR3 spells CASSPGTGGAYEQYF. The CDR3 DNA sequence: TGTGCCAGCAGCCCCGGGACAGGGGGAGCCTACGAGCAGTACTTC.

This clone has just a few counts. The chain employs TRBV7-6 and TRBJ2-3; D not resolved. V was clipped by 5 bases and J by 11 bases, with 20 bases between them. Germline values: CDR1 SGHVS, CDR2 FNYEAQ. This CDR3 contains 14 residues. The CDR3 loop is CASSPTLETLGQYF. CDR3 nucleotides: TGTGCCAGCAGCCCGACTCTAGAGACCCTGGGGCAGTATTTT.

The gene calls are TRBV5-1 and TRBJ1-5; 7 bases agree with TRBD1. V dropped 4 bases and J dropped 9; count of bases not matched to a gene: 10. The CDR3 has 14 residues. Germline V lookup: CDR1 SGHRS, CDR2 YFSETQ. The CDR3, as DNA: TGCGCCAGCAGCGACAGGGAAGGGGAAATGCCCCAGCATTTT. Its protein is CASSDREGEMPQHF.

The chain has TRBV28 and TRBJ2-4; possible D gene TRBD2, 5 bases. Per germline, CDR1 MDHEN and CDR2 SYDVKM. The CDR3 extends over 14 amino acids. V dropped 5 bases and J dropped 7 bases, with 15 bases sitting between them. The CDR3 sequence: CASSLTGGWNIQYF. CDR3 in DNA: TGTGCCAGCAGTCTAACCGGAGGATGGAACATTCAGTACTTC.

This chain links TRBV2 with TRBJ1-1; tentatively, D is TRBD1 (5 bases). CDR3 length: 13 amino acids. Germline assignment: CDR1 SNHLY and CDR2 FYNNEI. Between the trimmed V and J ends, which lost 6 bases and 5 bases, there was a span of 13 bases. The CDR3 reads CASRAGIETEAFF. For the CDR3, the DNA is TGTGCCAGCAGGGCAGGGATTGAAACTGAAGCTTTCTTT.

Here the CDR3 reads CATSGGRWGQGTEAFF. The CDR3 DNA reads TGTGCCACCAGCGGCGGTCGATGGGGTCAGGGCACTGAAGCTTTCTTT. This chain links TRBV15 with TRBJ1-1, with a weak D call TRBD1 (5 bases). CDR1 and CDR2 from the germline V gene are LNHNV and YYDKDF (reference sequence). This CDR3 has 16 residues. Trimming took 5 bases from V and 4 from J, leaving 20 bases between them.

This clone was found a few times. J is TRBJ2-1 and V is TRBV5-4; 9 nucleotides align to TRBD2. Germline assignment: CDR1 SGHNT and CDR2 YYREEE (reference sequence). The junction had 3 bases not matched to a gene; V was cut back by 0 bases and J by 5 bases. This CDR3 region has 15 residues. CDR3 loop: CASSLGLAVNNEQFF. In DNA form, the CDR3 reads TGTGCCAGCAGCTTGGGACTAGCGGTCAACAATGAGCAGTTCTTC.

The chain recombines TRBV2 with TRBJ2-3; D is ambiguous. Trimming cost V 6 bases and J 0 bases, with 7 bases left between them. Germline V gene sequence: CDR1 SNHLY, CDR2 FYNNEI. There are 13 residues in the CDR3. CDR3 sequence reads: CASRLASTDTQYF. CDR3 bases: TGTGCCAGCAGGCTCGCGAGCACAGATACGCAGTATTTT.

The chain combines TRBV14 with TRBJ2-5; tentatively, D is TRBD2 (5 bases). Germline-derived CDR1 and CDR2 are SGHDN and FVKESK. The V gene lost 4 bases and the J gene lost 2 bases, with 23 bases spanning the gap. This CDR3 contains 18 residues. The chain's CDR3 is CASSPSMLSRAEQETQYF. The CDR3 nucleotides read TGTGCCAGCAGCCCCTCAATGCTATCCCGAGCGGAACAAGAGACCCAGTACTTC.

This chain links TRBV6-6 with TRBJ1-6; 9 nucleotides line up with TRBD1. This CDR3 is 15 amino acids long. The V gene's germline CDR1 is MNHNY and CDR2 SVGAGI (reference sequence). The V gene end was trimmed by 7 bases and the J gene end by 4 bases; junction bases not matched to a gene: 5. The CDR3 sequence is CASIYRGRYNSPLHF. The CDR3 DNA follows: TGTGCCAGCATCTACAGGGGGCGTTATAATTCACCCCTCCACTTT.

This clone was found a few times. The J gene is TRBJ2-1, the V gene TRBV4-1; D may be TRBD2 (6 bases). The CDR3 has 16 amino acids. Deletions cut 3 bases from V and 3 bases from J, with 15 bases between. The V gene's germline CDR1 is MGHRA and CDR2 YSYEKL. The CDR3, as DNA: TGCGCCAGCAGCCACTCCCCTGGGGGGTTCTACAATGAGCAGTTCTTC. It specifies CASSHSPGGFYNEQFF.

The chain links TRBV7-2 to TRBJ1-3; no reliable D call. CDR1 SGHTA and CDR2 FQGNSA come from the germline V gene. The CDR3 totals 12 residues. V lost 10 bases, J lost 0 bases, and 7 bases lay in between. The CDR3 protein is CAIGLSGNTIYF. For the CDR3, the DNA is TGTGCCATCGGGCTCTCTGGAAACACCATATATTTT.